This note documents a single T cell receptor beta chain sequence. Its specificity is unknown. The data belong to a study of shared clonotypes between healthy human individuals. Assay used: immunoSEQ multiplex PCR; TCRdb lists only in-frame clones, some missing. The sample lists over a million clones, about 96% occurring once. Overall study results and limits: Memory subsets generally showed smaller estimated richness than naive subsets did.

Sequenced sample: naive CD4+ T cells sorted from blood. Subset here: CD45RA+ positively selected. The origin of this receptor is a man aged 25 to 40 in good health.

The CDR3 is CASSLDRAAKNIQYF. The CDR3 DNA sequence: TGTGCCAGCAGTCTCGACAGGGCAGCCAAAAACATTCAGTACTTC. V usage is TRBV5-4 and J usage is TRBJ2-4, with 7 bases fitting TRBD1. Per the germline V gene, CDR1 is SGHNT and CDR2 is YYREEE (reference sequence). The V segment lost 5 bases and the J segment 0 bases; nucleotides outside the gene matches: 5. This CDR3 region has 15 residues. The whole variable domain, remainder taken from reference TRBV5-4 and TRBJ2-4, is ETGVTQSPTHLIKTRGQQVTLRCSSQSGHNTVSWYQQALGQGPQFIFQYYREEENGRGNFPPRFSGLQFPNYSSELNVNALELDDSALYLCASSLDRAAKNIQYFGAGTRLSVL.